This TCR beta chain was observed in a study of T cell responses to AZD1222 COVID-19 vaccine. Study-level points and caveats: Clonal diversity was possibly underestimated; the donors were predominantly white British and more often female.

TCRdb's copy holds only in-frame clones and misses some; the assay was immunoSEQ multiplex PCR. This table holds approximately 120,000 clones, 75% to 90% found once. V trimming: 5 bases; J trimming: 9 bases; junction bases outside the gene matches: 10. The germline V gene has CDR1 SGHNT and CDR2 YENEEA. This CDR3 region has 15 residues. A remark on this clone: The antigen is unknown.

The receptor was derived from an adult in good health. The sequences come from peripheral blood, collected on day 0 of MenACWY control vaccination. V and J are TRBV11-3 and TRBJ1-6, with TRBD1 identical over 7 bases. CDR3 protein: CASSPGQAGSSPLHF. The CDR3 DNA sequence: TGTGCCAGCAGCCCCGGACAGGCGGGGAGTTCACCCCTCCACTTT.